This entry lists 10 T cell receptor beta chains sequenced from one sample in a study of patients and donors after allogeneic stem cell transplantation. TCRdb reprocessed the RT-PCR reads with MiXCR, giving one entry per CDR3 protein. The table shows around 170,000 distinct CDR3 sequences, with about 24% occurring only once. Sequenced material: blood, either unsorted or a sorted T cell fraction (not recorded which). These receptors were collected from a human donor who was either an allogeneic HSCT recipient or a stem cell or donor lymphocyte infusion donor (not recorded which). It is not recorded whose cells these are; they may come from a transplant donor.

Worth noting for this clonotype: Compared with germline, one end of the junction differs, possibly owing to a read error. V is TRBV23-1 and J is TRBJ1-1; 7 bases map to TRBD1. TRBV23-1 is annotated as an ORF whose role is uncertain. The CDR3 has 13 amino acids. The CDR3 nucleotides are TGCGCCACGGACAGGAGCCAACACACTGAATCTTTCTTT. Encoded protein: CATDRSQHTESFF.

The chain is built from TRBV12-3 or TRBV12-4 and TRBJ2-2; no definite D call. V lost 4 bases and J lost 7, with 16 bases in between. CDR3 length: 15 amino acids. This CDR3 is CASSWGWVRSGELFF. The CDR3 nucleotides read TGTGCCAGCAGTTGGGGATGGGTGCGAAGCGGGGAGCTGTTTTTT.

The chain is built from TRBV7-3 and TRBJ1-1; D unresolved. CDR3 length: 14 amino acids. The V and J ends lost 4 bases and 3 bases respectively, with 12 bases between them. Germline CDR1 and CDR2: SGHTA and FQGTGA. The CDR3 is CASSSSLWDTEAFF. CDR3 in DNA: TGTGCCAGCAGCTCTTCTCTCTGGGACACTGAAGCTTTCTTT.

This clonotype was found a few times. V and J are TRBV7-2 and TRBJ2-1; D unclear. Trimming took 5 bases from V and 2 from J, leaving 16 bases between them. The CDR3 runs 16 residues. Germline assignment: CDR1 SGHTA and CDR2 FQGNSA. The CDR3 DNA reads as TGTGCCAGCAGCCCTGACGCGCCCTCGACCTACAATGAGCAGTTCTTC. Translating gives CASSPDAPSTYNEQFF.

The J gene is TRBJ2-1, the V gene TRBV7-3; 7 bases are a match to TRBD1. The germline CDR1 and CDR2 sequences are SGHTA and FQGTGA. There are 15 residues in the CDR3. After removal of 5 bases from V and 1 base from J, the junction contained 5 bases not matched to a gene. The DNA of the CDR3 is TGTGCCAGCAGCCTAGGGACAGTTTCCTACAATGAGCAGTTCTTC. Translated: CASSLGTVSYNEQFF.

In its sample, this clonotype was seen a few times. The chain combines TRBV5-1 with TRBJ1-1; no firm D call. This CDR3 is 15 amino acids long. CDR1 SGHRS and CDR2 YFSETQ come from the germline V gene. Deletions cut 1 base from V and 0 bases from J, with 10 bases between. The CDR3 sequence: CASSLFEGVNTEAFF. Written as DNA, the CDR3 is TGCGCCAGCAGCTTGTTTGAGGGTGTGAACACTGAAGCTTTCTTT.

J is TRBJ1-4 and V is TRBV12-3 or TRBV12-4; D is possibly TRBD1 (5 bases). Trimming removed 5 bases at V and 8 bases at J, with 15 bases between. The CDR3 contains 14 residues. In DNA form, the CDR3 reads TGTGCCAGCAGTGGGACTGAGGGCTTAGAAAAACTGTTTTTT. Protein product: CASSGTEGLEKLFF.

This clonotype turned up a few times. CDR3 protein: CASSLTGINEQFF. The CDR3, as DNA: TGTGCCAGCAGTTTAACAGGGATTAATGAGCAGTTCTTC. J is TRBJ2-1 and V is TRBV12-3 or TRBV12-4, with D perhaps matching TRBD1 (6 bases). This CDR3 spans 13 amino acids. With 2 bases removed from V and 7 bases from J, the gap between germline ends came to 9 bases.

The V gene is TRBV7-2, the J gene TRBJ1-1; unclear D gene. Trimming left V 3 bases short and J 1 base short, with 6 bases between. CDR3 length equals 13 residues. Germline CDR1 and CDR2: SGHTA and FQGNSA. The CDR3 DNA reads as TGTGCCAGCAGCTTCAGTAAGAACACTGAAGCTTTCTTT. The encoded protein is CASSFSKNTEAFF. Together with reference TRBV7-2 and TRBJ1-1, the CDR3 gives the full variable domain: GAGVSQSPSNKVTEKGKDVELRCDPISGHTALYWYRQSLGQGLEFLIYFQGNSAPDKSGLPSDRFSAERTGGSVSTLTIQRTQQEDSAVYLCASSFSKNTEAFFGQGTRLTVV.

A single count supports this clonotype. This chain links TRBV25-1 with TRBJ2-3; TRBD2 is a possible D gene (6 bases). CDR1 and CDR2 (germline): MGHDK, SYGVNS. CDR3 length equals 12 residues. The germline V and J ends were trimmed by 6 bases and 11 bases, with 15 bases remaining between them. CDR3 bases: TGTGCCAGCAGCCTCGGGAGTGTTGAGCAGTATTTT. It encodes CASSLGSVEQYF.